Presented here are 14 T cell receptor beta chains from one specimen sequenced in a study of cytomegalovirus exposure and HLA in healthy donors. Generated by immunoSEQ multiplex PCR, the TCRdb table keeps only in-frame clones and is missing some. The table records approximately 160,000 clones, less than 90% of them present only once. Specimen: PBMCs. Source of these receptors: a woman between 18 and 29 years old in good health and CMV-seropositive.

The V and J genes are TRBV28 and TRBJ1-5; 12 nucleotides match TRBD1. This CDR3 comprises 15 residues. Germline CDR1 reads MDHEN; CDR2 reads SYDVKM. Trimming removed 5 bases from V and 5 bases from J; junction bases left unmatched: 4. This chain's CDR3 is CASSPGTGGHQPQHF. CDR3 bases: TGTGCCAGCAGTCCTGGGACAGGGGGCCATCAGCCCCAGCATTTT.

The rearrangement joins TRBV7-2 to TRBJ2-5; 10 bases are shared with TRBD2. The CDR3 has 17 amino acids. The trim removed 1 base at V and 0 bases at J, leaving 5 bases unmatched. The germline CDR1 and CDR2 sequences are SGHTA and FQGNSA. CDR3 protein: CASSLVSGRANQETQYF. The CDR3 bases are TGTGCCAGCAGCTTAGTCAGCGGGAGGGCTAACCAAGAGACCCAGTACTTC. Using reference TRBV7-2 and TRBJ2-5 for the parts outside the CDR3, the full variable domain is GAGVSQSPSNKVTEKGKDVELRCDPISGHTALYWYRQSLGQGLEFLIYFQGNSAPDKSGLPSDRFSAERTGGSVSTLTIQRTQQEDSAVYLCASSLVSGRANQETQYFGPGTRLLVL.

J is TRBJ1-4 and V is TRBV6-5, with 10 bases matching TRBD1. This CDR3 is 16 amino acids long. The germline gives CDR1 MNHEY, CDR2 SVGAGI. V trimming: 2 bases; J trimming: 7 bases; junction bases outside the gene matches: 7. The CDR3 region is CASSYDGGQGIEKLFF. The CDR3 nucleotides are TGTGCCAGCAGTTACGACGGGGGACAGGGGATTGAAAAACTGTTTTTT.

Ten or more counts support this clone. The chain uses TRBV6-4 and TRBJ2-1; tentatively, D is TRBD1 (6 bases). This CDR3 comprises 14 residues. The germline gives CDR1 MRHNA, CDR2 SNTAGT. The V gene lost 4 bases and the J gene lost 6 bases, with 13 bases spanning the gap. CDR3 sequence reads: CASSVETGPNEQFF. For the CDR3, the DNA is TGTGCCAGCAGTGTCGAGACAGGTCCCAATGAGCAGTTCTTC.

The chain uses TRBV28 and TRBJ2-5; 8 nucleotides match TRBD1. V gave up 5 bases and J gave up 7 bases; unmatched junction bases: 9. Germline assignment: CDR1 MDHEN and CDR2 SYDVKM. This CDR3 is built from 14 residues. The CDR3 reads CASSPRQGQWTQYF. DNA of the CDR3: TGTGCCAGCAGTCCTCGACAGGGGCAGTGGACCCAGTACTTC.

V gene TRBV13 combines with J gene TRBJ2-1, with D possibly TRBD2 on 5 matching bases. Looked up from germline, CDR1 is PRHDT and CDR2 is FYEKMQ (reference sequence). The CDR3 is made up of 13 amino acids. Trimming took off 5 bases at V and 9 bases at J, with 14 bases between the two ends. CDR3 sequence reads: CASSGFGGIEQFF. CDR3 coding DNA: TGTGCCAGCAGCGGATTCGGAGGCATTGAGCAGTTCTTC. The complete variable domain, with remaining parts taken from reference TRBV13 and TRBJ2-1, reads AAGVIQSPRHLIKEKRETATLKCYPIPRHDTVYWYQQGPGQDPQFLISFYEKMQSDKGSIPDRFSAQQFSDYHSELNMSSLELGDSALYFCASSGFGGIEQFFGPGTRLTVL.

V and J are TRBV6-5 and TRBJ2-1; TRBD2 matches at 8 bases. In germline, CDR1 is MNHEY, CDR2 SVGAGI. Trimming cost V 2 bases and J 8 bases; bases outside gene matches: 8. The CDR3 covers 15 residues. CDR3 nucleotide sequence: TGTGCCAGCAGTTACATGGGACTAGTAAGCGATGAGCAGTTCTTC. It translates to CASSYMGLVSDEQFF.

The chain recombines TRBV19 with TRBJ1-1; the D gene is possibly TRBD1 (6 bases). V was shortened by 3 bases and J by 4 bases, with 12 bases between the two germline ends. Germline values: CDR1 LNHDA, CDR2 SQIVND (reference sequence). CDR3 length equals 14 residues. The CDR3 region has the DNA TGTGCCAGTAGTATGGCAGGGGTTGGCACTGAAGCTTTCTTT. This gives the protein CASSMAGVGTEAFF.

The chain joins TRBV6-1 to TRBJ2-1; D is unresolved. V was clipped by 6 bases and J by 7 bases, with 19 bases between them. Germline V lookup: CDR1 MNHNS, CDR2 SASEGT. CDR3 size: 15 residues. The CDR3 protein is CASRPISPAVNEQFF. In DNA form, the CDR3 reads TGTGCCAGCAGGCCAATATCACCCGCGGTTAATGAGCAGTTCTTC.

This clone was seen a few times. The chain employs TRBV4-3 and TRBJ2-1; 8 positions agree with TRBD2. Germline V gene lookup returns CDR1 LGHNA and CDR2 YSLEER. J was trimmed by 8 bases and V by 1 base; bases with no gene match: 7. The CDR3 consists of 15 residues. DNA for the CDR3: TGCGCCAGCAGCCAAGGACTAGCGATAGGTTATGAGCAGTTCTTC. It translates to CASSQGLAIGYEQFF.

The chain uses TRBV19 and TRBJ1-5; TRBD1 might be the D (5 bases). CDR1 is LNHDA, CDR2 SQIVND, per germline (reference sequence). The CDR3 totals 15 residues. The V end was cut by 2 bases, the J end by 7 bases, with 15 bases between. Written as DNA, the CDR3 is TGTGCCAGTAGTATACCTAACAGGTCCGGGCAGCCCCAGCATTTT. Protein: CASSIPNRSGQPQHF.

The chain links TRBV11-3 to TRBJ2-5; tentative D call: TRBD1 (5 bases). CDR1 and CDR2 (germline): SGHNT, YENEEA. V lost 5 bases, J lost 0 bases, and 10 bases lay in between. The CDR3 contains 14 residues. Written as DNA, the CDR3 is TGTGCCAGCAGCAATCGACAGTACCAAGAGACCCAGTACTTC. This gives the protein CASSNRQYQETQYF. Full variable domain (outside the CDR3, taken from reference TRBV11-3 and TRBJ2-5): EAGVVQSPRYKIIEKKQPVAFWCNPISGHNTLYWYLQNLGQGPELLIRYENEEAVDDSQLPKDRFSAERLKGVDSTLKIQPAELGDSAVYLCASSNRQYQETQYFGPGTRLLVL.

This clone occurred once. This chain connects TRBV11-2 to TRBJ1-1, with a weak D call TRBD1 (5 bases). Trimming took 8 bases from V and 2 from J, leaving 12 bases between them. The germline V gene has CDR1 SGHAT and CDR2 FQNNGV. This CDR3 is built from 13 residues. The CDR3 region is CASGMTVNTEAFF. CDR3 sequence (DNA): TGTGCCAGCGGTATGACAGTAAACACTGAAGCTTTCTTT.

V gene TRBV5-1 combines with J gene TRBJ2-1, with TRBD2 identical over 14 bases. Looked up from germline, CDR1 is SGHRS and CDR2 is YFSETQ. V gave up 0 bases and J gave up 9 bases; unmatched junction bases: 2. CDR3 length: 15 residues. The CDR3 sequence: CASSLGTSGRLEQFF. Written as DNA, the CDR3 is TGCGCCAGCAGCTTGGGGACTAGCGGGAGGCTTGAGCAGTTCTTC.